Presented here are 21 T cell receptor beta chains from one specimen sequenced in a study of T-cell reconstitution after alpha-beta-depleted transplantation in children. During its preparation, the TCRbeta library received unique molecular identifiers. TCRdb re-analysed the PCR reads in MiXCR, keeping a single row per CDR3 protein. The table has about 420,000 distinct CDR3 sequences, under 20% seen once. This specimen was PBMCs, mostly from graft donor cells, taken 360 days after TCRalphabeta/CD19-depleted stem cell transplant. These receptors were taken from a boy in the first two years of life who had a stem cell transplant for Wiskott-Aldrich syndrome, so the T cells may come from the graft donor.

This chain connects TRBV10-3 to TRBJ1-4, with D maybe TRBD1 (5 bases). CDR1 is ENHRY, CDR2 SYGVKD, per germline. The CDR3 extends over 14 amino acids. Between the trimmed V and J ends, which lost 4 bases and 8 bases, there was a span of 14 bases. The CDR3 protein is CAISGGTSGEKLFF. The CDR3 DNA follows: TGTGCCATCAGTGGGGGGACCTCAGGAGAAAAACTGTTTTTT.

This clonotype was seen at least ten times. The V call is TRBV5-1, the J call TRBJ2-3; weak D call: TRBD1 (6 bases). The V gene lost 0 bases and the J gene lost 4 bases, with 9 bases spanning the gap. The V gene's germline CDR1 is SGHRS and CDR2 YFSETQ. The CDR3 runs 14 residues. CDR3: CASSLDDRSDTQYF. CDR3 nucleotide sequence: TGCGCCAGCAGCTTGGACGACAGGTCAGATACGCAGTATTTT.

This clonotype was found a few times. The chain carries TRBV5-1 and TRBJ2-5, with no clear D. Germline CDR1 and CDR2: SGHRS and YFSETQ. V lost 8 bases, J lost 2 bases, and 10 bases lay in between. The CDR3 runs 12 residues. CDR3 sequence (DNA): TGCGCCAGTCTAGGGCCTCAAGAGACCCAGTACTTC. It encodes CASLGPQETQYF.

This clonotype showed up many times. This chain uses TRBV7-8 with TRBJ2-5; 8 bases line up with TRBD1. The V gene's germline CDR1 is SGHVS and CDR2 FQNEAQ. J gave up 7 bases and V 5 bases, and 6 bases lay outside the gene matches. The CDR3 contains 13 residues. The CDR3, as DNA: TGTGCCAGCAGCCCAGGACAGGGAGGGACCCAGTACTTC. The encoded protein is CASSPGQGGTQYF.

The CDR3 DNA reads TGTGCCAGCAGAAGTGGGAGTGCAATAAATGAGCAGTTCTTC. It encodes CASRSGSAINEQFF. The V gene is TRBV6-5, the J gene TRBJ2-1, with D possibly matching TRBD2 (5 bases). Per germline, CDR1 MNHEY and CDR2 SVGAGI. V lost 6 bases to trimming and J lost 7 bases, with 16 bases between them. This CDR3 is built from 14 residues.

The genes are TRBV25-1 and TRBJ2-7; a weak D match, TRBD1 (6 bases). Trimming shortened V by 1 base and J by 5 bases, and 15 bases separated the two germline ends. The CDR3 totals 15 residues. CDR1 MGHDK and CDR2 SYGVNS come from the germline V gene. The CDR3 is CASSEFWQGYDEQYF. The CDR3 DNA reads TGTGCCAGCAGTGAATTCTGGCAGGGGTACGACGAGCAGTACTTC.

There are many counts of this clonotype. The chain has TRBV6-5 and TRBJ1-6, with D possibly matching TRBD1 (6 bases). The CDR3 length is 15 residues. Germline lookup yields CDR1 MNHEY and CDR2 SVGAGI. The V gene lost 2 bases and the J gene lost 11 bases, with 16 bases spanning the gap. This CDR3 is CASSYRDTLGTPLHF. CDR3 sequence (DNA): TGTGCCAGCAGTTACCGGGACACCCTAGGGACACCCCTCCACTTT.

This chain connects TRBV5-1 to TRBJ1-2, with D hard to call. The CDR3 contains 14 residues. The V gene lost 0 bases and the J gene lost 5 bases, with 11 bases spanning the gap. Germline V gene data show CDR1 as SGHRS and CDR2 as YFSETQ. The DNA for the CDR3 is TGCGCCAGCAGCTTGGGCGCGTTGGAGTATGGCTACACCTTC. It translates to CASSLGALEYGYTF.

V usage is TRBV4-2 and J usage is TRBJ2-3; D is perhaps TRBD2 (6 bases). Germline-derived CDR1 and CDR2 are LGHNA and YNFKEQ. V lost 1 base and J 3 bases, leaving 11 bases between the germline ends. This CDR3 has 15 residues. In DNA form, the CDR3 reads TGTGCCAGCAGCCAAGGCCAGCGGGCTACAGATACGCAGTATTTT. Encoded protein: CASSQGQRATDTQYF.

This clonotype was counted ten times or more. The chain uses TRBV28 and TRBJ2-3; 9 nucleotides match TRBD1. The junction had 9 bases not matched to a gene; V was cut back by 5 bases and J by 6 bases. Germline loops: CDR1 MDHEN, CDR2 SYDVKM. This CDR3 comprises 15 residues. CDR3: CASSTPGTGYDTQYF. DNA for the CDR3: TGTGCCAGCAGTACTCCCGGGACAGGGTATGATACGCAGTATTTT.

This clonotype was counted ten times or more. The chain joins TRBV4-1 to TRBJ2-5; no definite D call. CDR1 and CDR2 from the germline V gene are MGHRA and YSYEKL. Trimming pared 1 base from V and 1 base from J, leaving 13 bases between. The CDR3 length is 16 residues. For the CDR3, the DNA is TGCGCCAGCAGCCAAGCCAACCGACCCATCCAAGAGACCCAGTACTTC. As protein: CASSQANRPIQETQYF.

This clonotype was counted between two and nine times. V usage is TRBV9 and J usage is TRBJ2-1, with 12 bases that match TRBD2. This CDR3 comprises 17 residues. Germline V gene data show CDR1 as SGDLS and CDR2 as YYNGEE. With V trimmed by 4 bases and J by 7 bases, 12 bases remained unmatched. CDR3 sequence: CASSPHPSGRAGNEQFF. For the CDR3, the DNA is TGTGCCAGCAGCCCGCACCCTAGCGGGAGGGCCGGGAATGAGCAGTTCTTC. Supplemented by reference TRBV9 and TRBJ2-1, the full variable domain reads DSGVTQTPKHLITATGQRVTLRCSPRSGDLSVYWYQQSLDQGLQFLIQYYNGEERAKGNILERFSAQQFPDLHSELNLSSLELGDSALYFCASSPHPSGRAGNEQFFGPGTRLTVL.

The table lists this clonotype with many counts. This chain uses TRBV6-6 with TRBJ1-1; no firm D call. Looked up from germline, CDR1 is MNHNY and CDR2 is SVGAGI (reference sequence). The CDR3 consists of 11 residues. V lost 1 base and J lost 11, with 8 bases in between. CDR3: CASSYYASAFF. The CDR3 DNA follows: TGTGCCAGCAGTTACTACGCAAGTGCTTTCTTT.

This clonotype was observed a handful of times. The rearrangement uses TRBV10-3 and TRBJ2-2, with 7 nucleotides matching TRBD1. The V gene end was trimmed by 3 bases and the J gene end by 4 bases; junction bases not matched to a gene: 11. The CDR3 runs 17 residues. Looked up from germline, CDR1 is ENHRY and CDR2 is SYGVKD. The CDR3 DNA reads as TGTGCCATCAGTGATCGCTTCGACAGGGATTTCACCGGGGAGCTGTTTTTT. This translates into CAISDRFDRDFTGELFF.

The chain is built from TRBV11-1 and TRBJ2-3, with TRBD2 identical over 10 bases. Germline loops: CDR1 SGHAT, CDR2 FQDESV (reference sequence). The CDR3 covers 15 residues. V shed 4 bases and J 6 bases; nucleotides not matched to a gene: 7. The DNA for the CDR3 is TGTGCCAGCAGCTCGGAAGGGACTAGCGAGGATACGCAGTATTTT. It codes for CASSSEGTSEDTQYF.

There are a few counts of this clonotype. This chain joins TRBV12-3 or TRBV12-4 and TRBJ2-2; TRBD2 aligns across 12 bases. V lost 6 bases to trimming and J lost 5 bases; unmatched junction nucleotides: 4. The CDR3 extends over 15 amino acids. The CDR3, as DNA: TGTGCCAGCAGGCGACTAGCGGGAGCGACCGGGGAGCTGTTTTTT. It codes for CASRRLAGATGELFF.

This clonotype was observed at least ten times. The chain recombines TRBV29-1 with TRBJ2-7, with D perhaps matching TRBD2 (6 bases). The CDR3 covers 13 residues. Trimming cost V 5 bases and J 3 bases, with 14 bases left between them. Per the germline V gene, CDR1 is SQVTM and CDR2 is ANQGSEA. CDR3 loop: CSVYTGTYYEQYF. In nucleotides, the CDR3 is TGCAGCGTTTATACCGGGACTTACTACGAGCAGTACTTC.

The chain is built from TRBV10-3 and TRBJ2-3, with D tentatively TRBD1 (8 bases). There are 15 residues in the CDR3. The germline V gene encodes CDR1 ENHRY and CDR2 SYGVKD. V was trimmed by 3 bases and J by 4 bases, leaving 14 bases between them. The CDR3 nucleotides are TGTGCCATCAGTGACCGACAGGGGAGGGCAGATACGCAGTATTTT. This encodes CAISDRQGRADTQYF.

This clonotype was detected a few times. The chain combines TRBV11-2 with TRBJ2-1, with a possible D match to TRBD1 (6 bases). The ends were cut back, 1 base at V and 7 bases at J, with 23 bases in the middle. Germline V lookup: CDR1 SGHAT, CDR2 FQNNGV. This CDR3 has 18 amino acids. CDR3 protein: CASSLGATGTPILNEQFF. CDR3 nucleotide sequence: TGTGCCAGCAGCTTAGGGGCCACAGGGACCCCAATTCTAAATGAGCAGTTCTTC.

The V and J genes are TRBV7-9 and TRBJ1-3; D perhaps matches TRBD1 (6 bases). V lost 8 bases and J lost 0, with 8 bases in between. Germline V gene sequence: CDR1 SEHNR, CDR2 FQNEAQ (reference sequence). The length of the CDR3 is 13 residues. As DNA, the CDR3 is TGTGCCAGCGACAGGAGCTCTGGAAACACCATATATTTT. It translates to CASDRSSGNTIYF.

This clonotype has at least ten counts. The gene calls are TRBV12-3 or TRBV12-4 and TRBJ2-3; 11 bases match TRBD2. Trimming removed 1 base from V and 0 bases from J; junction bases left unmatched: 0. The CDR3 loop spans 16 amino acids. The CDR3 DNA is TGTGCCAGCAGTTTAGGGACTAGCGGGAGCACAGATACGCAGTATTTT. Protein product: CASSLGTSGSTDTQYF.